The 21 T cell receptor beta chains given below trace back to one sample, sequenced in a study of T cells in Graves' hyperthyroidism and ophthalmopathy. RNA transcripts gave rise to amplified TCR beta CDR3 regions. Carried out on the TCR CDR3, a first-round RT-PCR used the HTBI primer set. In TCRdb, the multiplex PCR reads were re-called with MiXCR into one record per CDR3 protein. The table records 540,000 or so distinct CDR3 sequences, more than 45% of them present only once. What was sequenced was peripheral blood or thyroid tissue (not recorded which). The receptors here all came from an adult woman with Graves' disease, either hyperthyroidism or ophthalmopathy (not recorded which).

In this sample, this clonotype turned up many times. V usage is TRBV20-1 and J usage is TRBJ1-1; D possibly corresponds to TRBD1 (5 bases). The CDR3 runs to 13 residues. In germline, CDR1 is DFQATT, CDR2 SNEGSKA (reference sequence). The V gene lost 2 bases and the J gene lost 4 bases, with 11 bases spanning the gap. The CDR3 sequence: CSARRGVITEAFF. The CDR3, as DNA: TGCAGTGCTAGAAGGGGCGTGATCACTGAAGCTTTCTTT.

The rearrangement uses TRBV4-1 and TRBJ1-5; maybe TRBD1 (6 bases). The CDR3 contains 17 residues. The V end lost 4 bases, the J end lost 7 bases, and 23 bases lay between the germline ends. From germline, CDR1 is MGHRA and CDR2 YSYEKL. Here the CDR3 reads CASSPREGGGYGQPQHF. In DNA, the CDR3 is TGCGCCAGCAGCCCCCGGGAAGGGGGGGGCTATGGACAGCCCCAGCATTTT.

This clonotype showed up just once. The chain combines TRBV7-2 with TRBJ1-6; possibly TRBD1 for D (6 bases). This CDR3 is built from 12 residues. Germline values: CDR1 SGHTA, CDR2 FQGNSA. The V end lost 9 bases, the J end lost 9 bases, and 12 bases lay between the germline ends. The DNA for the CDR3 is TGTGCCAGTGGGGGGGGGGCTTCACCCCTCCACTTT. This codes for CASGGGASPLHF.

This sequence joins TRBV9 and TRBJ1-1, with D tentatively TRBD1 (5 bases). This CDR3 spans 19 amino acids. Trimming stripped 0 bases from V and 0 bases from J, with 21 bases between. Germline V gene sequence: CDR1 SGDLS, CDR2 YYNGEE. DNA of the CDR3: TGTGCCAGCAGCGTAGATTCTTCTAGCTGGGGGAGTATGAACACTGAAGCTTTCTTT. This codes for CASSVDSSSWGSMNTEAFF.

The chain is built from TRBV4-1 and TRBJ2-7, with a tentative D call TRBD1 (5 bases). V lost 5 bases and J 6 bases, leaving 11 bases between the germline ends. CDR1 MGHRA and CDR2 YSYEKL come from the germline V gene. CDR3 size: 12 residues. Here the CDR3 reads CASSEGETEQYF. In DNA, the CDR3 is TGCGCCAGCAGCGAAGGGGAAACCGAGCAGTACTTC.

This clonotype was found many times. This chain links TRBV6-1 with TRBJ2-7, with 9 bases that match TRBD2. CDR3 size: 16 residues. V gave up 11 bases and J gave up 1 base; unmatched junction bases: 15. CDR1 and CDR2 from the germline V gene are MNHNS and SASEGT. DNA for the CDR3: TGTGCCGCGGGAAATGAAGCGGGAGGCAAGTCCTACGAGCAGTACTTC. Protein: CAAGNEAGGKSYEQYF.

This clonotype was detected ten times or more. The rearrangement links TRBV4-2 to TRBJ2-7, with 11 bases aligning to TRBD2. Germline V gene lookup returns CDR1 LGHNA and CDR2 YNFKEQ. Trimming at V came to 0 bases and at J to 6 bases, leaving 7 bases not matched to a gene. The CDR3 contains 16 residues. CDR3 protein: CASSQDSGRVLTEQYF. The CDR3 region has the DNA TGTGCCAGCAGCCAAGATAGCGGGAGGGTCCTAACCGAGCAGTACTTC.

This clonotype was detected ten times or more. The chain links TRBV7-9 to TRBJ1-2; the match to TRBD1 covers 7 bases. The CDR3 length is 14 residues. J lost 6 bases, V lost 3 bases, and 7 bases had no gene match. Per germline, CDR1 SEHNR and CDR2 FQNEAQ (reference sequence). CDR3 amino acids: CASSFTQGSNGYTF. The CDR3 nucleotides read TGTGCCAGCAGCTTTACACAGGGGAGCAATGGCTACACCTTC.

This clonotype appeared many times. The chain combines TRBV9 with TRBJ1-5; weak D call: TRBD1 (6 bases). The CDR3 is made up of 17 amino acids. Germline V CDR1 and CDR2: SGDLS, YYNGEE. The V and J ends lost 0 bases and 4 bases respectively, with 17 bases between them. CDR3 nucleotides: TGTGCCAGCAGCGTAGGCGAAGTGACACAGGGTAATCAGCCCCAGCATTTT. Its protein is CASSVGEVTQGNQPQHF.

The rearrangement uses TRBV7-9 and TRBJ2-7; possibly TRBD2 for D (6 bases). The length of the CDR3 is 15 residues. Germline V lookup: CDR1 SEHNR, CDR2 FQNEAQ (reference sequence). The V and J ends lost 1 base and 3 bases respectively, with 13 bases between them. The CDR3 reads CASSLDSGQIYEQYF. The CDR3 DNA reads as TGTGCCAGCAGCTTAGATAGCGGACAAATCTACGAGCAGTACTTC.

This clonotype was observed once. A much more abundant neighbour one base away suggests this may be a read error. This chain joins TRBV6-5 and TRBJ2-7, with D uncertain. The CDR3 is made up of 16 amino acids. Per the germline V gene, CDR1 is MNHEY and CDR2 is SVGAGI. V was cut by 2 bases and J by 2 bases, with 16 bases left in between. This CDR3 is CASSYPVGGPPYEQYF. In nucleotides, the CDR3 is TGTGCCAGCAGTTACCCAGTTGGCGGCCCGCCCTACGAGCAGTACTTC.

At least ten counts were recorded for this clonotype. The gene calls are TRBV6-1 and TRBJ1-1, with D hard to call. V was cut by 7 bases and J by 3 bases, with 15 bases left in between. The length of the CDR3 is 14 residues. The germline V gene has CDR1 MNHNS and CDR2 SASEGT. The CDR3 region is CASTRSWQDTEAFF. CDR3 DNA: TGTGCCAGCACCCGAAGCTGGCAGGACACTGAAGCTTTCTTT.

At least ten counts were recorded for this clonotype. V usage is TRBV5-1 and J usage is TRBJ2-5, with unresolved D. The V gene's germline CDR1 is SGHRS and CDR2 YFSETQ. The CDR3 sequence is 14 residues long. V lost 0 bases, J lost 1 base, and 7 bases lay in between. CDR3 amino acids: CASSLGRVQETQYF. In nucleotides, the CDR3 is TGCGCCAGCAGCTTGGGACGGGTCCAAGAGACCCAGTACTTC.

This chain connects TRBV6-6 to TRBJ2-2; 9 bases agree with TRBD2. CDR3 length: 15 amino acids. Germline assignment: CDR1 MNHNY and CDR2 SVGAGI (reference sequence). Trimming removed 6 bases from V and 2 bases from J; junction bases left unmatched: 4. CDR3 bases: TGTGCCAGCAGCCAAGCGGGAGGTAACACCGGGGAGCTGTTTTTT. Amino acids: CASSQAGGNTGELFF.

At least ten counts were recorded for this clonotype. The V and J genes are TRBV7-6 and TRBJ2-5; 7 bases align to TRBD2. Germline V gene sequence: CDR1 SGHVS, CDR2 FNYEAQ. Trimming removed 5 bases from V and 10 bases from J; junction bases left unmatched: 13. The CDR3 runs to 14 residues. CDR3 in amino acids: CASSLGAPRGDQYF. The CDR3 bases are TGTGCCAGCAGCCTAGGTGCCCCTCGGGGGGACCAGTACTTC.

The V and J genes are TRBV7-9 and TRBJ2-2, with D possibly being TRBD2 (6 bases). V was trimmed by 3 bases and J by 4 bases, leaving 15 bases between them. The CDR3 covers 16 residues. Germline V gene lookup returns CDR1 SEHNR and CDR2 FQNEAQ (reference sequence). For the CDR3, the DNA is TGTGCCAGCAGCTTCGGGGCTGGAGGGCCCACCGGGGAGCTGTTTTTT. This sequence encodes CASSFGAGGPTGELFF.

This clonotype was seen at least ten times. CDR3 nucleotides: TGTGCCTGGAGTGTGGGTTCCGGGGAGCTGTTTTTT. This translates into CAWSVGSGELFF. The chain carries TRBV30 and TRBJ2-2; D not certain. The V end lost 0 bases, the J end lost 6 bases, and 5 bases lay between the germline ends. The CDR3 extends over 12 amino acids. In germline, CDR1 is GTSNPN, CDR2 SVGIG (reference sequence).

CDR3 residues: CSVEQQGTEAFF. Written as DNA, the CDR3 is TGCAGCGTTGAGCAACAGGGCACTGAAGCTTTCTTT. The chain links TRBV29-1 to TRBJ1-1; tentative D call: TRBD1 (6 bases). The CDR3 totals 12 residues. V dropped 3 bases and J dropped 4 bases, with 9 bases sitting between them. The germline CDR1 and CDR2 sequences are SQVTM and ANQGSEA.

Concerning this clonotype itself: Here the CDR3 omits its conserved ending phenylalanine or tryptophan, so a read error is the likely source. The DNA is omitted, as the CDR3 cannot be located on it reliably, and the CDR3 follows TCRdb's listing. The chain links TRBV24-1 to TRBJ2-5; the D call of TRBD1 is as the table states it, not checked on the DNA. The V gene's germline CDR1 is KGHDR and CDR2 SFDVKD. From its first to its last residue, the CDR3 has 8 amino acids. The CDR3 protein is CATSDFRT.

This clonotype was detected ten times or more. J is TRBJ1-1 and V is TRBV5-1, with TRBD1 identical over 7 bases. V gave up 4 bases and J gave up 1 base; unmatched junction bases: 4. The CDR3 is made up of 14 amino acids. Germline V gene lookup returns CDR1 SGHRS and CDR2 YFSETQ. This CDR3 is CASSRDRANTEAFF. CDR3 DNA sequence: TGCGCCAGCAGCAGGGACAGAGCGAACACTGAAGCTTTCTTT.

The table lists this clonotype with many counts. The chain employs TRBV13 and TRBJ2-7, with 7 bases matching TRBD1. Unmatched junction bases numbered 3, after V lost 0 bases and J lost 4 bases. The germline CDR1 and CDR2 sequences are PRHDT and FYEKMQ (reference sequence). This CDR3 has 14 residues. In nucleotides, the CDR3 is TGTGCCAGCAGCTTAGGGCAGGGGGAGTACGAGCAGTACTTC. This sequence encodes CASSLGQGEYEQYF.